The 21 T cell receptor beta chains given below trace back to one sample, sequenced in a study of glioma-infiltrating T cells. The iRepertoire nested amplicon-rescue multiplex PCR amplified TCR alpha and beta CDR3s from RNA. TCRdb fed the multiplex PCR reads into MiXCR, producing one record per CDR3 protein. The sample has roughly 350,000 distinct CDR3 sequences, roughly 41% seen once. Material for sequencing was glioma tissue, nonneoplastic brain tissue, or PBMCs (not recorded which). These receptors were taken from a human donor with low-grade glioma or glioblastoma, undergoing nonglioma brain surgery, or in good health (not recorded which).

Of note for this clonotype: Being one base from a much bigger clone, this may be a read error. J is TRBJ1-2 and V is TRBV27; perhaps TRBD1 as D (5 bases). Per the germline V gene, CDR1 is MNHEY and CDR2 is SMNVEV (reference sequence). V gave up 0 bases and J gave up 8 bases, with 19 bases separating them. The CDR3 extends over 16 amino acids. The CDR3 sequence: CASSLSWTGRAWGYTF. In DNA, the CDR3 is TGTGCCAGCAGTTTATCGTGGACGGGCAGGGCCTGGGGCTACACCTTC.

The chain is built from TRBV7-2 and TRBJ2-7; the D gene is possibly TRBD2 (5 bases). V lost 4 bases to trimming and J lost 4 bases, with 11 bases between them. The CDR3 has 13 amino acids. The germline V gene encodes CDR1 SGHTA and CDR2 FQGNSA. The CDR3 DNA is TGTGCCAGCAGCTCCCGGACTGGGTACGAGCAGTACTTC. Encoded protein: CASSSRTGYEQYF.

On this clonotype itself: Since a much larger clone is just one base distant, this may be a read error. The chain joins TRBV27 to TRBJ1-4; no firm D call. CDR1 is MNHEY and CDR2 is SMNVEV in the germline V gene (reference sequence). This CDR3 region has 16 residues. This CDR3 reads CASSPQDSVGNGKLFF. In DNA form, the CDR3 reads TGTGCCAGCAGTCCCCAGGATTCAGTGGGAAATGGAAAACTGTTTTTT.

This clonotype has a count of ten or more. The V and J genes are TRBV6-2 or TRBV6-3 and TRBJ1-1; no firm D call. CDR1 is MNHEY, CDR2 SVGEGT, per germline. The CDR3 has 12 residues. Deletions cut 2 bases from V and 7 bases from J, with 8 bases between. The CDR3 sequence is CASSYPTIEAFF. The DNA for the CDR3 is TGTGCCAGCAGTTACCCGACAATTGAAGCTTTCTTT.

The chain joins TRBV7-9 to TRBJ2-1; D remains ambiguous. Germline values: CDR1 SEHNR, CDR2 FQNEAQ (reference sequence). This CDR3 contains 15 residues. Between the trimmed V and J ends, which lost 2 bases and 2 bases, there was a span of 10 bases. CDR3 coding DNA: TGTGCCAGCAGCTTAAGCCGAAATACCTACAATGAGCAGTTCTTC. Translation gives CASSLSRNTYNEQFF.

This sequence joins TRBV7-9 and TRBJ2-3; 7 bases align to TRBD1. The length of the CDR3 is 15 residues. The ends lost 4 bases at V and 0 bases at J; junction bases unmatched: 4. CDR1 is SEHNR, CDR2 FQNEAQ, per germline (reference sequence). CDR3 in DNA: TGTGCCAGCAGCTCAGGGGGACAGAGCACAGATACGCAGTATTTT. Amino acid sequence: CASSSGGQSTDTQYF.

As concerns this clonotype: Being one base from a much bigger clone, this may be a read error. The CDR3 sequence is CASSLYAGGNNEQFF. The CDR3 nucleotides read TGTGCCAGCAGTTTATACGCAGGGGGGAACAATGAGCAGTTCTTC. The gene calls are TRBV27 and TRBJ2-1; the D gene is possibly TRBD1 (7 bases). Trimming left V 1 base short and J 5 bases short, with 12 bases between. The CDR3 has 15 residues. Germline lookup yields CDR1 MNHEY and CDR2 SMNVEV (reference sequence).

The chain has TRBV7-3 and TRBJ1-1, with D unclear. This CDR3 region has 14 residues. The germline V gene has CDR1 SGHTA and CDR2 FQGTGA. V lost 3 bases and J 4 bases, leaving 12 bases between the germline ends. The CDR3 loop reads CASSLHSGLTEAFF. CDR3 sequence (DNA): TGTGCCAGCAGCTTGCATTCGGGCCTCACTGAAGCTTTCTTT. The full variable domain, completed using reference TRBV7-3 and TRBJ1-1, is GAGVSQTPSNKVTEKGKYVELRCDPISGHTALYWYRQSLGQGPEFLIYFQGTGAADDSGLPNDRFFAVRPEGSVSTLKIQRTERGDSAVYLCASSLHSGLTEAFFGQGTRLTVV.

This clonotype has at least ten counts. The rearrangement joins TRBV4-3 to TRBJ2-1, with 7 bases aligning to TRBD2. With V trimmed by 0 bases and J by 5 bases, 10 bases remained unmatched. This CDR3 has 17 residues. Germline CDR1 is LGHNA and CDR2 is YSLEER. The CDR3 sequence is CASSQEIRTRSNNEQFF. DNA for the CDR3: TGCGCCAGCAGCCAAGAAATCCGGACTAGGTCGAACAATGAGCAGTTCTTC.

This sequence joins TRBV7-2 and TRBJ1-2; 9 positions match TRBD1. V lost 5 bases, J lost 4 bases, and 8 bases stayed unmatched. CDR3 length equals 15 residues. Germline loops: CDR1 SGHTA, CDR2 FQGNSA. The CDR3 nucleotides are TGTGCCAGCAGCATCGACAGGGGGGCTATCTATGGCTACACCTTC. This gives the protein CASSIDRGAIYGYTF.

This clonotype appeared many times. The CDR3: CATSSDSNEQFF. DNA for the CDR3: TGTGCCACCAGCAGTGATTCCAATGAGCAGTTCTTC. This chain uses TRBV15 with TRBJ2-1; D unclear. This CDR3 spans 12 amino acids. The germline V and J ends were trimmed by 3 bases and 6 bases, with 6 bases remaining between them. Germline V lookup: CDR1 LNHNV, CDR2 YYDKDF (reference sequence).

This clonotype was observed a single time. This may be a read error, as it is one base from a much larger clone. The rearrangement links TRBV28 to TRBJ1-5; D gene uncertain. Trimming took 8 bases from V and 7 from J, leaving 18 bases between them. Germline CDR1 reads MDHEN; CDR2 reads SYDVKM. The CDR3 runs 14 residues. Here the CDR3 DNA reads TGTGCCAGCGGACTACACGTCTCTCAGCAGCCCCAGCATTTT. Protein product: CASGLHVSQQPQHF. Together with reference TRBV28 and TRBJ1-5, the CDR3 gives the full variable domain: DVKVTQSSRYLVKRTGEKVFLECVQDMDHENMFWYRQDPGLGLRLIYFSYDVKMKEKGDIPEGYSVSREKKERFSLILESASTNQTSMYLCASGLHVSQQPQHFGDGTRLSIL.

This clonotype appeared a few times. The chain joins TRBV20-1 to TRBJ2-3; TRBD2 agrees at 11 bases. The germline V gene has CDR1 DFQATT and CDR2 SNEGSKA (reference sequence). Unmatched junction bases numbered 4, after V lost 3 bases and J lost 5 bases. The CDR3 totals 14 residues. CDR3 protein: CSASSSGRIDTQYF. The CDR3 nucleotides read TGCAGTGCTAGTTCTAGCGGGAGGATAGATACGCAGTATTTT.

V gene TRBV20-1 combines with J gene TRBJ2-1; perhaps D is TRBD1 or TRBD2 (5 bases each). CDR3 length: 14 residues. CDR1 is DFQATT, CDR2 SNEGSKA, per germline (reference sequence). Trimming removed 3 bases at V and 4 bases at J, with 13 bases between. CDR3 coding DNA: TGCAGTGCTAGTTGGGGGAGATCTTACAATGAGCAGTTCTTC. Translation gives CSASWGRSYNEQFF.

In this sample, this clonotype turned up many times. This chain connects TRBV20-1 to TRBJ2-1, with D possibly matching TRBD2 (6 bases). CDR1 is DFQATT, CDR2 SNEGSKA, per germline (reference sequence). The CDR3 length is 16 residues. V lost 2 bases, J lost 1 base, and 15 bases lay in between. This chain's CDR3 is CSARTLGGGSYNEQFF. In DNA form, the CDR3 reads TGCAGTGCTAGAACGTTGGGCGGAGGGTCCTACAATGAGCAGTTCTTC.

With respect to this clonotype: This may arise from a read error, as a much more abundant clone is one base away. V is TRBV12-3 or TRBV12-4 and J is TRBJ1-2; D gene ambiguous. V was cut by 10 bases and J by 0 bases, with 9 bases left in between. The CDR3 is made up of 12 amino acids. The DNA for the CDR3 is TGTGCCATCAGCTCCGCTAACTATGGCTACACCTTC. Translated, it gives CAISSANYGYTF.

As to this clonotype: The junction departs from the called germline gene at one end, perhaps through a read error. This chain links TRBV28 with TRBJ1-2, with D possibly matching TRBD1 (5 bases). Germline assignment: CDR1 MDHEN and CDR2 SYDVKM. The CDR3 sequence is 14 residues long. The CDR3 sequence: CASSSGTLPSGYAF. In nucleotides, the CDR3 is TGTGCCAGCAGCTCCGGGACGTTGCCCAGCGGCTACGCCTTC.

The genes are TRBV7-3 and TRBJ2-7; 7 nucleotides line up with TRBD1. Germline V lookup: CDR1 SGHTA, CDR2 FQGTGA. The ends lost 5 bases at V and 7 bases at J; junction bases unmatched: 8. The CDR3 is made up of 13 amino acids. The CDR3 protein is CASSHTGAGEQYF. CDR3 nucleotides: TGTGCCAGCAGCCACACAGGGGCAGGGGAGCAGTACTTC.

Comment on this clonotype: Given a much more abundant clone one base away, this may be a read error. The chain links TRBV28 to TRBJ2-7; 8 bases map to TRBD2. This CDR3 spans 16 amino acids. J lost 5 bases, V lost 4 bases, and 13 bases had no gene match. Germline V lookup: CDR1 MDHEN, CDR2 SYDVKM. CDR3 sequence: CASSYSRGAGDNEQYF. The CDR3 nucleotides are TGTGCCAGCAGTTACTCGCGGGGGGCAGGGGATAACGAGCAGTACTTC.

This rearrangement joins TRBV7-9 to TRBJ2-2; D not resolved. Germline lookup yields CDR1 SEHNR and CDR2 FQNEAQ (reference sequence). V was trimmed by 6 bases and J by 2 bases, leaving 7 bases between them. The CDR3 runs 13 residues. As DNA, the CDR3 is TGTGCCAGCAGGGTGATTAACACCGGGGAGCTGTTTTTT. Amino acid sequence: CASRVINTGELFF.

This clonotype was found a few times. This chain links TRBV7-2 with TRBJ1-1; maybe TRBD1 (5 bases). The germline CDR1 and CDR2 sequences are SGHTA and FQGNSA. The CDR3 has 14 amino acids. The V end was cut by 5 bases, the J end by 4 bases, with 14 bases between. CDR3 residues: CASSQGAWSTEAFF. DNA of the CDR3: TGTGCCAGCAGCCAGGGAGCTTGGAGCACTGAAGCTTTCTTT.